The 2 T cell receptor beta chains presented below share a single source sample, sequenced in a study of T cell repertoires in cytomegalovirus infection. A single record per CDR3 protein comes from TCRdb applying MiXCR to the reads. Of 500,000 to 600,000 distinct CDR3 sequences in the sample, approximately 15% were seen once. The material sequenced was CD8+ T cells from PBMCs. Receptors were obtained from a human donor in good health (CMV status not recorded). Some clones in this sample may be carry-over from other donors' samples.

This clonotype was counted only a few times. J is TRBJ2-5 and V is TRBV12-3 or TRBV12-4, with TRBD2 identical over 9 bases. With 6 bases clipped from V and 1 base from J, the junction kept 6 bases outside the gene matches. The CDR3 has 15 residues. CDR3 in DNA: TGTGCCAGCAGGTCTAGCGGGGAATCCCAAGAGACCCAGTACTTC. Protein sequence: CASRSSGESQETQYF.

This clonotype has a count of ten or more. This chain uses TRBV7-9 with TRBJ2-5, with D possibly matching TRBD1 (6 bases). This CDR3 is 16 amino acids long. Germline CDR1 reads SEHNR; CDR2 reads FQNEAQ (reference sequence). V lost 4 bases to trimming and J lost 5 bases, with 20 bases between them. The CDR3: CASSSRYRTEVETQYF. The CDR3 DNA reads as TGTGCCAGCAGCTCTAGATACCGGACAGAGGTGGAGACCCAGTACTTC.